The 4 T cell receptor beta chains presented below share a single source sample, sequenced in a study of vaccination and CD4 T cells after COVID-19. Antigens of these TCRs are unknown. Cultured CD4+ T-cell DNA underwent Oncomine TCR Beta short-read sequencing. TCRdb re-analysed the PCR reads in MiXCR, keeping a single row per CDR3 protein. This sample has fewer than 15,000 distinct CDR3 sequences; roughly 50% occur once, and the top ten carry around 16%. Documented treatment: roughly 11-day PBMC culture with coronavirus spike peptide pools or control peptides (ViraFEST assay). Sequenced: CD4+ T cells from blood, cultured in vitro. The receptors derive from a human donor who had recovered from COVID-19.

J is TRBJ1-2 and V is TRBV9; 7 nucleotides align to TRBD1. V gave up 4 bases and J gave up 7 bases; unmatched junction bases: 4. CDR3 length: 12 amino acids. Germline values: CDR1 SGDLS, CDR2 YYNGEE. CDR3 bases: TGTGCCAGCAGCTCGGACAGGACTGGCTACACCTTC. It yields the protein CASSSDRTGYTF.

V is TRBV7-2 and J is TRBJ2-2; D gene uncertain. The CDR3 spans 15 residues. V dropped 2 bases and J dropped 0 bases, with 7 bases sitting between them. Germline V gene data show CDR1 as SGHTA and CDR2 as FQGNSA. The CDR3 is CASSLQRTNTGELFF. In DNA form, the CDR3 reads TGTGCCAGCAGCTTACAGCGCACGAACACCGGGGAGCTGTTTTTT.

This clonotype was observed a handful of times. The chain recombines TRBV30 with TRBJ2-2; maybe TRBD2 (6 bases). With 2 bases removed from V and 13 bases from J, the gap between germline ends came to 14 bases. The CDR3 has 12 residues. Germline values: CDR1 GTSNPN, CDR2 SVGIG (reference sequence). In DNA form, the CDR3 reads TGTGCCTGGAGTATATCAGGACTACGGCTGTTTTTT. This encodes CAWSISGLRLFF.

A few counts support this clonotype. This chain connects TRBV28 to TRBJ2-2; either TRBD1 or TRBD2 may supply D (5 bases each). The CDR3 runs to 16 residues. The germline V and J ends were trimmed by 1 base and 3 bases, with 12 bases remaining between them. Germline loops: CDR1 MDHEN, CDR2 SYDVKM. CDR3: CASSLSPLGDTGELFF. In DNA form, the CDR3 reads TGTGCCAGCAGTTTATCCCCGCTGGGGGACACCGGGGAGCTGTTTTTT.